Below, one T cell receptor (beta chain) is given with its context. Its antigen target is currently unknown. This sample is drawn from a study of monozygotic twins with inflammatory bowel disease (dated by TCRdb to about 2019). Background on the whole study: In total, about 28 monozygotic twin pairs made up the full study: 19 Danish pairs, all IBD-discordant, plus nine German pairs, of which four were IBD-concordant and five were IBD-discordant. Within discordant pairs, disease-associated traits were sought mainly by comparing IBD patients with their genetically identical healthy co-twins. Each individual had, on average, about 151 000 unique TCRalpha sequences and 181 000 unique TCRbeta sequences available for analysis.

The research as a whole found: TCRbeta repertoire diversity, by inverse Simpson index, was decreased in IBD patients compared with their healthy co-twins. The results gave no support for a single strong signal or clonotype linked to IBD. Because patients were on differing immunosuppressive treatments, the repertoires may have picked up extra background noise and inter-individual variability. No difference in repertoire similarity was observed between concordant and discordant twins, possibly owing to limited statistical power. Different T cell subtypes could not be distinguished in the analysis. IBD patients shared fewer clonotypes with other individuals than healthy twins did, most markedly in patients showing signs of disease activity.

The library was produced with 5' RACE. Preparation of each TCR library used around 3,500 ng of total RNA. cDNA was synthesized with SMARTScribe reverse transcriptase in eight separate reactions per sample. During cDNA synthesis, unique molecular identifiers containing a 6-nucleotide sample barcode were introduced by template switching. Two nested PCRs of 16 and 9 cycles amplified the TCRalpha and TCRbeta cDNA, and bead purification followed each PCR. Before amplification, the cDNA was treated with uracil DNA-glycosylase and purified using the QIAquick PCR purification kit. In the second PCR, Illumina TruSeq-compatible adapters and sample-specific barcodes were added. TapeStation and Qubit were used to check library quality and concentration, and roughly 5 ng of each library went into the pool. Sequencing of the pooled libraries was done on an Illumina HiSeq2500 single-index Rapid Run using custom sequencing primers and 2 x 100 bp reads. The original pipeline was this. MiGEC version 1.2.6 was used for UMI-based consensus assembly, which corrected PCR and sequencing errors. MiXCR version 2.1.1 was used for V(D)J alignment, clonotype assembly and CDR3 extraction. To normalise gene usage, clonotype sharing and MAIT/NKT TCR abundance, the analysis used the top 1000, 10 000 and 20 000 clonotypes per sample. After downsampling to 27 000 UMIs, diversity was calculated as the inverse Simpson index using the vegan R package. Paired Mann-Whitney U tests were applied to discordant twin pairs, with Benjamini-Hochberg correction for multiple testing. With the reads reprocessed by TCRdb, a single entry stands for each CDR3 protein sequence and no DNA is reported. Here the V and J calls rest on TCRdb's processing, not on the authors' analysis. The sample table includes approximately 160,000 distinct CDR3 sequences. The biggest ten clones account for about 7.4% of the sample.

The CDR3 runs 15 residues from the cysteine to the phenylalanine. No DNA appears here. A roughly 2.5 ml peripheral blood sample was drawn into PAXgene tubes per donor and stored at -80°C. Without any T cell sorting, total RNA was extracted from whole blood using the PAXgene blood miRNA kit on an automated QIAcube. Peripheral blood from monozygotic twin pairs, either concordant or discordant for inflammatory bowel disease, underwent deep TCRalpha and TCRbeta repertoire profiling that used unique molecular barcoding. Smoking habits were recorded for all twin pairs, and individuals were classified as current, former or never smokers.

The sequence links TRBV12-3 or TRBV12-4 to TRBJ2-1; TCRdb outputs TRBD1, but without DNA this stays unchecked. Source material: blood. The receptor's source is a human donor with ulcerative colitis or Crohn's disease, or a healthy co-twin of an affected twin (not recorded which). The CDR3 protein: CASSPLGQGVDEQFF.